One sample yielded the 9 T cell receptor beta chains listed below, sequenced in a study of shared clonotypes between healthy human individuals. Method: immunoSEQ multiplex PCR; TCRdb's copy keeps in-frame clones and lacks some. The sample yields about 490,000 clones, approximately 84% seen once. Sample: PBMCs. The source of these receptors is a woman aged 40 to 49 in good health. Some clones in this sample may be carry-over from other donors' samples.

The chain has TRBV18 and TRBJ1-2; the D gene is possibly TRBD1 (5 bases). V gave up 6 bases and J gave up 2 bases, with 13 bases separating them. Germline V gene lookup returns CDR1 KGHSH and CDR2 LQKENI. This CDR3 comprises 14 residues. The CDR3 reads CASSLGGDNYGYTF. For the CDR3, the DNA is TGTGCCAGCTCCCTGGGAGGGGACAACTATGGCTACACCTTC.

The V call is TRBV4-3, the J call TRBJ1-1; TRBD1 matches at 9 bases. With V trimmed by 5 bases and J by 4 bases, 5 bases remained unmatched. Germline V gene lookup returns CDR1 LGHNA and CDR2 YSLEER. The CDR3 has 14 amino acids. The CDR3, as DNA: TGCGCCAGCAGCGCCCGACAGGGGGGCACTGAAGCTTTCTTT. Amino acid sequence: CASSARQGGTEAFF.

This clone was observed many times. At the DNA level, this CDR3 is encoded by other sequences in the same sample as well. V gene TRBV18 combines with J gene TRBJ2-5; 10 bases fit TRBD2. The CDR3 loop spans 16 amino acids. The germline gives CDR1 KGHSH, CDR2 LQKENI. V was pared by 1 base and J by 3 bases, with 5 bases of the junction left unmatched. Here the CDR3 DNA reads TGTGCCAGCTCACCACTAGCGGGAGGACCCGAAGAGACCCAGTACTTC. Translation: CASSPLAGGPEETQYF.

This sequence joins TRBV25-1 and TRBJ1-1; TRBD1 is a possible D gene (5 bases). V was clipped by 6 bases and J by 5 bases, with 13 bases between them. Germline values: CDR1 MGHDK, CDR2 SYGVNS. The CDR3 is 13 amino acids. The CDR3 DNA is TGTGCCAGCAGCTATGGGGGGGGGACTGAAGCTTTCTTT. It yields the protein CASSYGGGTEAFF.

This chain connects TRBV7-9 to TRBJ2-6, with 8 bases that match TRBD1. CDR3 length: 18 residues. The germline V gene has CDR1 SEHNR and CDR2 FQNEAQ (reference sequence). The trim removed 5 bases at V and 0 bases at J, leaving 9 bases unmatched. The chain's CDR3 is CASSLLLGQDSGANVLTF. CDR3 DNA: TGTGCCAGCAGCCTCCTCCTGGGACAGGACTCTGGGGCCAACGTCCTGACTTTC.

The chain uses TRBV28 and TRBJ2-5; D may be TRBD1 or TRBD2 (5 bases each). This CDR3 region has 13 residues. Trimming took off 6 bases at V and 2 bases at J, with 10 bases between the two ends. Germline CDR1 is MDHEN and CDR2 is SYDVKM. CDR3 sequence (DNA): TGTGCCAGCAGACCGGGACCTCAAGAGACCCAGTACTTC. As protein: CASRPGPQETQYF.

The V and J genes are TRBV7-9 and TRBJ2-7; D perhaps matches TRBD2 (6 bases). The CDR3 loop spans 13 amino acids. Germline V gene data show CDR1 as SEHNR and CDR2 as FQNEAQ (reference sequence). V gave up 6 bases and J gave up 3 bases, with 12 bases separating them. CDR3 coding DNA: TGTGCCAGCAGAGGACGGGAGCACTACGAGCAGTACTTC. This codes for CASRGREHYEQYF.

V is TRBV6-5 and J is TRBJ1-1; D is perhaps TRBD1 (6 bases). The V end was cut by 5 bases, the J end by 4 bases, with 17 bases between. The length of the CDR3 is 15 residues. The germline gives CDR1 MNHEY, CDR2 SVGAGI. CDR3 loop: CASSKNRAGSTEAFF. The CDR3 nucleotides read TGTGCCAGCAGTAAGAACAGGGCCGGAAGCACTGAAGCTTTCTTT.

This clone has just one count. The chain recombines TRBV5-4 with TRBJ2-7, with 7 bases that match TRBD2. V was pared by 4 bases and J by 5 bases, with 18 bases of the junction left unmatched. Germline values: CDR1 SGHNT, CDR2 YYREEE (reference sequence). The CDR3 loop spans 17 amino acids. The CDR3 spells CASSRSGLDIRRHEQYF. DNA for the CDR3: TGTGCCAGCAGCAGATCCGGACTAGATATCAGGAGGCACGAGCAGTACTTC. The variable domain in full, completed from reference TRBV5-4 and TRBJ2-7, reads ETGVTQSPTHLIKTRGQQVTLRCSSQSGHNTVSWYQQALGQGPQFIFQYYREEENGRGNFPPRFSGLQFPNYSSELNVNALELDDSALYLCASSRSGLDIRRHEQYFGPGTRLTVT.